These 18 T cell receptor beta chains originate from one sample sequenced in a study of cytomegalovirus exposure and HLA in healthy donors. It was with 60 Vbeta and 13 Jbeta primers that the PCR ran. The data were produced by immunoSEQ multiplex PCR, yet TCRdb's version contains in-frame clones alone and is incomplete. The sample shows some 130,000 clones, around three quarters of them seen only once. The sequencing sample was made of PBMCs. The receptor source for this set is a male donor in good health and CMV-seronegative.

The rearrangement joins TRBV25-1 to TRBJ2-1, with 9 positions matching TRBD2. The CDR3 runs to 15 residues. J gave up 7 bases and V 3 bases, and 7 bases lay outside the gene matches. Per germline, CDR1 MGHDK and CDR2 SYGVNS. The CDR3 spells CASSDWREGRNEQFF. The CDR3 bases are TGTGCCAGCAGTGATTGGCGGGAGGGTCGAAATGAGCAGTTCTTC. Full variable domain (outside the CDR3, taken from reference TRBV25-1 and TRBJ2-1): EADIYQTPRYLVIGTGKKITLECSQTMGHDKMYWYQQDPGMELHLIHYSYGVNSTEKGDLSSESTVSRIRTEHFPLTLESARPSHTSQYLCASSDWREGRNEQFFGPGTRLTVL.

Worth noting for this clone: Compared with germline, one end of the junction differs, possibly owing to a read error. The chain is built from TRBV7-9 and TRBJ1-2; the match to TRBD1 covers 8 bases. Germline CDR1 SEHNR, CDR2 FQNEAQ (reference sequence). The CDR3 is 15 residues long. This CDR3 is CSSSFSGGVNYGYTF. In DNA, the CDR3 is TGTTCCAGCAGCTTTTCAGGGGGCGTAAACTATGGCTACACCTTC.

J is TRBJ1-3 and V is TRBV30; D is perhaps TRBD1 (5 bases). CDR1 is GTSNPN and CDR2 is SVGIG in the germline V gene (reference sequence). The ends were cut back, 4 bases at V and 0 bases at J, with 13 bases in the middle. There are 15 residues in the CDR3. The DNA for the CDR3 is TGTGCCTGGAAAAAGGGGTCTCACTCTGGAAACACCATATATTTT. Protein product: CAWKKGSHSGNTIYF.

The rearrangement uses TRBV30 and TRBJ2-2; D ambiguous. This CDR3 has 12 residues. Germline V gene data show CDR1 as GTSNPN and CDR2 as SVGIG (reference sequence). V gave up 0 bases and J gave up 5 bases, with 4 bases separating them. The CDR3 DNA is TGTGCCTGGAGTGTCCATACCGGGGAGCTGTTTTTT. As protein: CAWSVHTGELFF.

This clone occurred a few times. CDR3 DNA: TGTGCCAGCAGGGACAGGGGAAGCAATCAGCCCCAGCATTTT. Translating it yields CASRDRGSNQPQHF. The rearrangement uses TRBV6-1 and TRBJ1-5; the match to TRBD1 covers 9 bases. CDR1 is MNHNS and CDR2 is SASEGT in the germline V gene. The CDR3 totals 14 residues. Losses at the gene ends were 6 bases for V and 1 base for J; bases not matched to a gene: 1.

The chain couples TRBV30 to TRBJ1-3; D might be TRBD1 (6 bases). Deletions cut 5 bases from V and 2 bases from J, with 7 bases between. The V gene's germline CDR1 is GTSNPN and CDR2 SVGIG (reference sequence). This CDR3 contains 12 residues. The CDR3 protein is CAWGQTGNTIYF. In nucleotides, the CDR3 is TGTGCCTGGGGACAGACTGGAAACACCATATATTTT.

The rearrangement uses TRBV5-1 and TRBJ2-7; D gene ambiguous. CDR3 size: 14 residues. Germline lookup yields CDR1 SGHRS and CDR2 YFSETQ. The germline V and J ends were trimmed by 4 bases and 1 base, with 12 bases remaining between them. The CDR3 region is CASSATRPSYEQYF. The CDR3, as DNA: TGCGCCAGCAGCGCTACCCGTCCATCCTACGAGCAGTACTTC.

CDR3 DNA: TGTGCCAGCAGTTTGGGGGGAAAGGAGGGCTACACCTTC. The encoded protein is CASSLGGKEGYTF. J is TRBJ1-2 and V is TRBV27; TRBD1 might be the D (5 bases). V was trimmed by 3 bases and J by 8 bases, leaving 13 bases between them. This CDR3 is 13 amino acids long. Germline CDR1 MNHEY, CDR2 SMNVEV (reference sequence).

The chain carries TRBV4-1 and TRBJ2-3; 7 nucleotides align to TRBD2. The CDR3 has 16 amino acids. V shed 5 bases, J shed 2 bases, and the junction held 10 bases outside the gene matches. Germline CDR1 and CDR2: MGHRA and YSYEKL. The CDR3 spells CASSTLQRGITDTQYF. The CDR3 DNA reads as TGCGCCAGCAGCACGCTCCAGCGGGGAATCACAGATACGCAGTATTTT.

The V gene is TRBV6-4, the J gene TRBJ2-2, with 10 bases that match TRBD2. This CDR3 has 16 residues. CDR1 and CDR2 from the germline V gene are MRHNA and SNTAGT. V shed 0 bases, J shed 8 bases, and the junction held 6 bases outside the gene matches. The CDR3 protein is CASSDSSGRTTGELFF. DNA of the CDR3: TGTGCCAGCAGTGACTCTAGCGGGAGGACAACAGGGGAGCTGTTTTTT.

The chain employs TRBV30 and TRBJ1-4; D call uncertain. V was pared by 2 bases and J by 8 bases, with 3 bases between. The CDR3 length is 10 residues. The germline V gene has CDR1 GTSNPN and CDR2 SVGIG (reference sequence). CDR3 coding DNA: TGTGCCTGGAGTCAGGAAAAACTGTTTTTT. It is translated as CAWSQEKLFF.

The chain combines TRBV27 with TRBJ1-2, with 11 bases identical to TRBD1. Germline assignment: CDR1 MNHEY and CDR2 SMNVEV (reference sequence). Trimming took 6 bases from V and 6 from J; bases not matched to a gene: 6. There are 14 residues in the CDR3. Here the CDR3 reads CASRAPGQGDGYTF. The CDR3, as DNA: TGTGCCAGCAGAGCCCCGGGACAGGGGGATGGCTACACCTTC.

This chain joins TRBV6-4 and TRBJ2-7, with 9 bases fitting TRBD1. Germline V gene sequence: CDR1 MRHNA, CDR2 SNTAGT. The trim removed 3 bases at V and 3 bases at J, leaving 6 bases unmatched. The CDR3 runs to 15 residues. The CDR3 DNA reads TGTGCCAGCAGTGAATCCGAGACAGGGGGCTACGAGCAGTACTTC. The encoded protein is CASSESETGGYEQYF.

The rearrangement uses TRBV5-4 and TRBJ1-2; 7 bases are shared with TRBD1. The J segment lost 8 bases and the V segment lost 3 bases, leaving 7 bases of the junction unmatched. Germline CDR1 and CDR2: SGHNT and YYREEE (reference sequence). The CDR3 totals 13 residues. The CDR3 loop reads CASSSPTGQGYTF. Written as DNA, the CDR3 is TGTGCCAGCAGCTCGCCGACAGGGCAAGGCTACACCTTC.

J is TRBJ2-1 and V is TRBV9; 10 bases match TRBD1. The V gene's germline CDR1 is SGDLS and CDR2 YYNGEE. The CDR3 length is 15 residues. Germline trimming cut 0 bases from V and 9 bases from J; bases unmatched to any gene: 6. CDR3 DNA: TGTGCCAGCAGCGTAGGGGACAGGGGTTTTACTGAGCAGTTCTTC. Its translation is CASSVGDRGFTEQFF. Using reference TRBV9 and TRBJ2-1 for the parts outside the CDR3, the full variable domain is DSGVTQTPKHLITATGQRVTLRCSPRSGDLSVYWYQQSLDQGLQFLIQYYNGEERAKGNILERFSAQQFPDLHSELNLSSLELGDSALYFCASSVGDRGFTEQFFGPGTRLTVL.

This chain links TRBV21-1 with TRBJ1-6; TRBD1 is the table's D call, not checked against the DNA. TRBV21-1 is annotated as a pseudogene. This CDR3 region has 13 residues. The CDR3 region has the DNA TGTGCCAGCAAGAACAGCTATAATTCACCCCTCCACTTT. It codes for CASKNSYNSPLHF.

The rearrangement joins TRBV15 to TRBJ2-1; D perhaps matches TRBD1 (5 bases). The CDR3 runs to 18 residues. Between the trimmed V and J ends, which lost 3 bases and 2 bases, there was a span of 20 bases. CDR1 is LNHNV, CDR2 YYDKDF, per germline (reference sequence). DNA of the CDR3: TGTGCCACCAGCAGTCACACCTCCCCAGGGCGTCCCTACAATGAGCAGTTCTTC. Translated: CATSSHTSPGRPYNEQFF.

The V call is TRBV4-3, the J call TRBJ1-1; TRBD1 aligns across 9 bases. The germline V gene has CDR1 LGHNA and CDR2 YSLEER. J gave up 3 bases and V 5 bases, and 7 bases lay outside the gene matches. The CDR3 spans 15 residues. CDR3 sequence: CASSKTGGGYTEAFF. CDR3 bases: TGCGCCAGCAGCAAAACAGGGGGCGGGTACACTGAAGCTTTCTTT.